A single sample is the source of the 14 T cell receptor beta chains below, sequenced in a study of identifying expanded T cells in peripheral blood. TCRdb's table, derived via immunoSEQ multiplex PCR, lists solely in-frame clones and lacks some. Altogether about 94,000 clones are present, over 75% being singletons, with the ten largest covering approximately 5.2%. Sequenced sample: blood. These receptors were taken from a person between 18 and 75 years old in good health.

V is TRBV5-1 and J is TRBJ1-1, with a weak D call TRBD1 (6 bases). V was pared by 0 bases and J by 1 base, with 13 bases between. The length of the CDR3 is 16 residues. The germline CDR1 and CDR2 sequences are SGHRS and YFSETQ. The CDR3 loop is CASSLVGGGWNTEAFF. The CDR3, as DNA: TGCGCCAGCAGCTTGGTGGGGGGCGGGTGGAACACTGAAGCTTTCTTT.

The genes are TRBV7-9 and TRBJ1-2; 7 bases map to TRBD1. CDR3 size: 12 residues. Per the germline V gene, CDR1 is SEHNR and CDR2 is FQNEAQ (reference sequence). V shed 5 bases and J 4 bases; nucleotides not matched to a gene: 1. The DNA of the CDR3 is TGTGCCAGCAGCAGGGACAGCTATGGCTACACCTTC. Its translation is CASSRDSYGYTF.

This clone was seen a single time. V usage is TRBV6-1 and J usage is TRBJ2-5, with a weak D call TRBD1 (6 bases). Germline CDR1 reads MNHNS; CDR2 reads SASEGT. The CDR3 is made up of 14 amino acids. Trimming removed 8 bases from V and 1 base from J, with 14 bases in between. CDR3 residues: CASGGLSGQETQYF. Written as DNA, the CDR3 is TGTGCCAGCGGGGGCCTATCGGGCCAAGAGACCCAGTACTTC.

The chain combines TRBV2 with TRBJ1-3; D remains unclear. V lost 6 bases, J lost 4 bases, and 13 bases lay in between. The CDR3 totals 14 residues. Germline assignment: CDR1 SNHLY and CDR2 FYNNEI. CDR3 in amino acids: CASRDDVSGNTIYF. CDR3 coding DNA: TGTGCCAGCAGAGACGACGTCTCAGGAAACACCATATATTTT.

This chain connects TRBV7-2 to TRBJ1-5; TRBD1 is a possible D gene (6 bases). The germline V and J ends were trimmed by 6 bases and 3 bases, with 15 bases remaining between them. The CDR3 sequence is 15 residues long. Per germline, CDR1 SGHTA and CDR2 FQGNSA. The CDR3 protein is CASSLLQGLNQPQHF. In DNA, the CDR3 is TGTGCCAGCAGTCTACTACAGGGTCTCAATCAGCCCCAGCATTTT.

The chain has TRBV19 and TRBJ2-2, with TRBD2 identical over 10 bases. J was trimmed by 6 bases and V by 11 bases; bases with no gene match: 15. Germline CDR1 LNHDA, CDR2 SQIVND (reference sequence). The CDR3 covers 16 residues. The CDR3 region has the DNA TGTGCCGTGAGGCTAGCGGGGGCCGTAGACGCCGGGGAGCTGTTTTTT. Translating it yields CAVRLAGAVDAGELFF.

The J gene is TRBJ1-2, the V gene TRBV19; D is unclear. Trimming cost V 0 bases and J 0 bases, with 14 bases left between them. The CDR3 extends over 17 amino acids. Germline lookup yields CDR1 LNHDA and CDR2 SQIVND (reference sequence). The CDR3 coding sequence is TGTGCCAGTAGTATAGATAGCTTCAGAGCCTCTAACTATGGCTACACCTTC. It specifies CASSIDSFRASNYGYTF.

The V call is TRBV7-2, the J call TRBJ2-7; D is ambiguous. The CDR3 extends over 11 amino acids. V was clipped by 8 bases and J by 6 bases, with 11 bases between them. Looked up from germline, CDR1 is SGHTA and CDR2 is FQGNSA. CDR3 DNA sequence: TGTGCCAGCCGACTGAGGAGCGAGCAGTACTTC. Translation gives CASRLRSEQYF.

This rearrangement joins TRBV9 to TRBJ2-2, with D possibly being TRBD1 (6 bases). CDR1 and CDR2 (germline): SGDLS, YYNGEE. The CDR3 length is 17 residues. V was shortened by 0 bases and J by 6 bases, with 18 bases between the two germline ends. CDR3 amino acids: CASSVGGTTPGSGELFF. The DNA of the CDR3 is TGTGCCAGCAGCGTAGGTGGGACAACGCCTGGCTCCGGGGAGCTGTTTTTT.

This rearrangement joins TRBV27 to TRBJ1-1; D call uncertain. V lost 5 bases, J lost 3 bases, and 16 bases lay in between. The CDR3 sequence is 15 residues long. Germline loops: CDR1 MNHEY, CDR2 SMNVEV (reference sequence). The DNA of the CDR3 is TGTGCCAGCAGTCCGTTCGAAGGTGCGGACACTGAAGCTTTCTTT. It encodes CASSPFEGADTEAFF.

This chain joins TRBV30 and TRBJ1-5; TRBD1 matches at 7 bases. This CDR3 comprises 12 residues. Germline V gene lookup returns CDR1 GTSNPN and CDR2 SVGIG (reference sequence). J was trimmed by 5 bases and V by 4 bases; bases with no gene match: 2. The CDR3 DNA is TGTGCCTGGAACAGGGGCCATCAGCCCCAGCATTTT. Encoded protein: CAWNRGHQPQHF.

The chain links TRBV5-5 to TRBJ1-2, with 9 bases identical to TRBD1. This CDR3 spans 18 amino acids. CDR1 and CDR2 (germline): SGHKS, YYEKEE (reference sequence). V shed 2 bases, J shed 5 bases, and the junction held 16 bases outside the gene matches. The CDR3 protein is CASSLRSLRQGGDYGYTF. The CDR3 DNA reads TGTGCCAGCAGCTTACGGTCGCTCAGACAGGGGGGCGATTATGGCTACACCTTC.

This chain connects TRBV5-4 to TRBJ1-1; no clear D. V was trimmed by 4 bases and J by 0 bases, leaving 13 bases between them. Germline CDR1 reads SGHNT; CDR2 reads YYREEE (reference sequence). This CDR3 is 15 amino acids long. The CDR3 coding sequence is TGTGCCAGCAGCCCGCCGGGCGCAGTGAACACTGAAGCTTTCTTT. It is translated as CASSPPGAVNTEAFF.

The CDR3 sequence: CASSATGGGPGELFF. CDR3 bases: TGTGCCAGCAGCGCGACAGGGGGCGGGCCCGGGGAGCTGTTTTTT. V gene TRBV11-2 combines with J gene TRBJ2-2; 10 bases line up with TRBD1. The CDR3 has 15 residues. Trimming at V came to 5 bases and at J to 6 bases, leaving 6 bases not matched to a gene. Germline V gene data show CDR1 as SGHAT and CDR2 as FQNNGV.